This record covers a single TCR beta chain. Its matching antigen is unknown. The data derive from a study of beta chain features in type 1 diabetes. Background on the study: All samples combined gave around 98,000,000 sorted cells for examination.

Investigators reverse transcribed all isolated RNA, so they sequenced expressed TCRB transcripts. Assay used: immunoSEQ multiplex PCR; TCRdb lists only in-frame clones, some missing. The sample carries more than 300,000 clones, around 10% recorded once. Staining for CD45RO/CCR7/CD25/CD127/CD95/CD27 allowed sorting of CD4+ naive, central memory, regulatory and stem cell-like memory cells. Sorting produced populations that all topped 95% purity. Study-level findings and limits: VDJ junctions from patients with type 1 diabetes contained fewer insertions and more deletions. People with Type 1 diabetes carried modestly yet significantly shorter TCRB CDR3s in all four CD4+ subsets.

This receptor was obtained from a young man with type 1 diabetes. Material for sequencing was central memory CD4+ T cells from blood.

CDR3 residues: CASKLFGTGVSPVDEQYF. CDR3 coding DNA: TGTGCCAGTAAATTGTTTGGGACAGGGGTGTCCCCAGTGGACGAGCAGTACTTC. The chain joins TRBV19 to TRBJ2-7; TRBD1 matches 10 bases. Germline loops: CDR1 LNHDA, CDR2 SQIVND (reference sequence). V dropped 7 bases and J dropped 5; count of bases not matched to a gene: 20. The CDR3 length is 18 residues.